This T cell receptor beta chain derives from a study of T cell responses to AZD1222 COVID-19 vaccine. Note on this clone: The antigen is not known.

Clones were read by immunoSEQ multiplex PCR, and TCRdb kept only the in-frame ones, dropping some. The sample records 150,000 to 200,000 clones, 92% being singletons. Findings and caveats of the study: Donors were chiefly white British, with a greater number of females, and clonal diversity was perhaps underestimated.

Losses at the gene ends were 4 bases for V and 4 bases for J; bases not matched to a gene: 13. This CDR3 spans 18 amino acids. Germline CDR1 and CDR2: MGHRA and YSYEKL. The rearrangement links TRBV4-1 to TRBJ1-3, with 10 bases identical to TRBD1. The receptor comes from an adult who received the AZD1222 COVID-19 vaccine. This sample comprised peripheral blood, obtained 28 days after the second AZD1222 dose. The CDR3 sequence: CASSPRRQGAQGGNTIYF. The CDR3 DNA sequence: TGCGCCAGCAGCCCGAGGAGACAGGGGGCGCAAGGAGGAAACACCATATATTTT.